The clone carrying this TCR beta chain occurred a few times. The data were produced by immunoSEQ multiplex PCR, yet TCRdb's version contains in-frame clones alone and is incomplete. The sample yields roughly 72,000 clones, 80% to 95% seen once. The source of the sample is a study of technical replicates of blood from a few donors. Material for sequencing was T cells isolated from PBMCs. The receptor was derived from a human donor in good health.

The CDR3: CAWSVILEYGYTF. In DNA form, the CDR3 reads TGTGCCTGGAGTGTGATTCTTGAGTATGGCTACACCTTC. The V and J genes are TRBV30 and TRBJ1-2; no clear D gene. Germline V gene lookup returns CDR1 GTSNPN and CDR2 SVGIG (reference sequence). Trimming took off 0 bases at V and 5 bases at J, with 10 bases between the two ends. The CDR3 totals 13 residues. Full variable domain (rest looked up from reference TRBV30 and TRBJ1-2): SQTIHQWPATLVQPVGSPLSLECTVEGTSNPNLYWYRQAAGRGLQLLFYSVGIGQISSEVPQNLSASRPQDRQFILSSKKLLLSDSGFYLCAWSVILEYGYTFGSGTRLTVV.